This T cell receptor beta chain was sequenced in a study of cytomegalovirus exposure and HLA in healthy donors. The V gene's germline CDR1 is SGDLS and CDR2 YYNGEE. The V segment lost 3 bases and the J segment 1 base; nucleotides outside the gene matches: 6. The CDR3 has 16 residues. PCR employed 60 Vbeta and 13 Jbeta primers. The repertoire was sequenced with immunoSEQ multiplex PCR; TCRdb's copy has only in-frame clones and lacks some. The table lists 200,000 or so clones, 70% to 85% of them singletons. This sequence originates from a middle-aged man in good health and CMV-seronegative. The V call is TRBV9, the J call TRBJ2-7; TRBD2 agrees at 11 bases. The specimen was PBMCs. CDR3: CASSATGTSGSYEQYF. The CDR3 DNA sequence: TGTGCCAGCAGCGCCACCGGGACTAGCGGATCCTACGAGCAGTACTTC.